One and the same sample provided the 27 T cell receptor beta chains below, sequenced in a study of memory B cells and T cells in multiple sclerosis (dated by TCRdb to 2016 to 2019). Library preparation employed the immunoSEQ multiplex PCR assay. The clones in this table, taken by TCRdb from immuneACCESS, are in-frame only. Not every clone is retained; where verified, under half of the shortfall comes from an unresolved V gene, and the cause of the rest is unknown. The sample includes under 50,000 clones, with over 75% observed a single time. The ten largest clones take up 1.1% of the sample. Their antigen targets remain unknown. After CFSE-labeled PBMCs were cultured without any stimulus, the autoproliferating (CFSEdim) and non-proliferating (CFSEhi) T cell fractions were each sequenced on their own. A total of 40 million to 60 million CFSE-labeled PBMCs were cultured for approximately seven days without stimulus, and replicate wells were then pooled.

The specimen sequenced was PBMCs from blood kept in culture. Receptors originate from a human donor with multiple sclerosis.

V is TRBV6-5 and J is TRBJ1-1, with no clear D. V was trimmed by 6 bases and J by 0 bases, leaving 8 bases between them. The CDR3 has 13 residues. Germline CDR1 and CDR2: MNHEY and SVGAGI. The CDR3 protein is CASSPEMNTEAFF. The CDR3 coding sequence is TGTGCCAGCAGCCCAGAGATGAACACTGAAGCTTTCTTT.

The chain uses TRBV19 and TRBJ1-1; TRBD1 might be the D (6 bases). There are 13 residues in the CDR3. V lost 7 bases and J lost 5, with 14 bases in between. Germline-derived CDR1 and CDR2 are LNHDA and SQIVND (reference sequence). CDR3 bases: TGTGCCAGTACGGGGGCTAGGCGGACTGAAGCTTTCTTT. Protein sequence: CASTGARRTEAFF.

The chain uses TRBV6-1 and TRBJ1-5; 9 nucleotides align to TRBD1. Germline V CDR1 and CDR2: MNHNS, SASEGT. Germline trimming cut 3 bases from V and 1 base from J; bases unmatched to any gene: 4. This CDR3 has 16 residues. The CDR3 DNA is TGTGCCAGCAGTGAGTACAGGGGGCCCAGCAATCAGCCCCAGCATTTT. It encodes CASSEYRGPSNQPQHF.

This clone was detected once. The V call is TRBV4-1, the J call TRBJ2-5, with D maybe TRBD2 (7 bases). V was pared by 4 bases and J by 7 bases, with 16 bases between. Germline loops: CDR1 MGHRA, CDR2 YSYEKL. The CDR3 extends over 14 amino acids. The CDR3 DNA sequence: TGCGCCAGCAGCCCACCCGGGGGGCGAGGGACCCAGTACTTC. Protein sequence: CASSPPGGRGTQYF.

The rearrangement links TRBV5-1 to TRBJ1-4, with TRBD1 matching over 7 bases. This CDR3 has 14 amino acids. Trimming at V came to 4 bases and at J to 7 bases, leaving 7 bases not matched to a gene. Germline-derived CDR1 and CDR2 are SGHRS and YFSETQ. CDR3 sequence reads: CASSGTGEGEKLFF. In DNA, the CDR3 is TGCGCCAGCAGCGGAACAGGGGAGGGTGAAAAACTGTTTTTT. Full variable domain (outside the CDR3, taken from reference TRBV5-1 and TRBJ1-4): KAGVTQTPRYLIKTRGQQVTLSCSPISGHRSVSWYQQTPGQGLQFLFEYFSETQRNKGNFPGRFSGRQFSNSRSEMNVSTLELGDSALYLCASSGTGEGEKLFFGSGTQLSVL.

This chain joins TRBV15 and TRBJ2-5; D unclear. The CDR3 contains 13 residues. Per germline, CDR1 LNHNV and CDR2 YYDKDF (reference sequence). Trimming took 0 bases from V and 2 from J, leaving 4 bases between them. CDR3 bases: TGTGCCACCAGCAGAGATCAGCAAGAGACCCAGTACTTC. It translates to CATSRDQQETQYF. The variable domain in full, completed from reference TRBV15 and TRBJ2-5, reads DAMVIQNPRYQVTQFGKPVTLSCSQTLNHNVMYWYQQKSSQAPKLLFHYYDKDFNNEADTPDNFQSRRPNTSFCFLDIRSPGLGDTAMYLCATSRDQQETQYFGPGTRLLVL.

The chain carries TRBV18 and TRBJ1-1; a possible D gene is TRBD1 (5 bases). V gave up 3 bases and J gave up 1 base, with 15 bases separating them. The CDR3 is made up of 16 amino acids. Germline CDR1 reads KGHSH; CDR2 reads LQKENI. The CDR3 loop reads CASSPTTGTENTEAFF. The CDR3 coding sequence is TGTGCCAGCTCACCTACAACCGGGACGGAGAACACTGAAGCTTTCTTT.

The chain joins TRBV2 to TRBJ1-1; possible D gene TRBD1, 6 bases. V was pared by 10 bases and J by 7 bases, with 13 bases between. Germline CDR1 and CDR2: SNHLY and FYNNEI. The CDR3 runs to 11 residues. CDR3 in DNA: TGTGCCACATTGGACAGTATTGAAGCTTTCTTT. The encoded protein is CATLDSIEAFF.

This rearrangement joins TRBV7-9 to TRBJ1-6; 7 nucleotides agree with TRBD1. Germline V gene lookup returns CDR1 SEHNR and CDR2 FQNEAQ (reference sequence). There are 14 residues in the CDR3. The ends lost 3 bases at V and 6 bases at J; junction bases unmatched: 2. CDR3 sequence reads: CASSLGQFNSPLHF. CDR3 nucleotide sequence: TGTGCCAGCAGCTTGGGACAGTTTAATTCACCCCTCCACTTT.

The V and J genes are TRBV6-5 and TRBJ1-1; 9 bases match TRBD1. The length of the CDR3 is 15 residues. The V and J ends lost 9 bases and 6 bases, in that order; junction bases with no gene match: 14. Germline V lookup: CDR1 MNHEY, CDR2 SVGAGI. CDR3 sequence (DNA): TGTGCCAGTTTCCGGGACAGGGAGATTTTCGCTGAAGCTTTCTTT. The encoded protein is CASFRDREIFAEAFF.

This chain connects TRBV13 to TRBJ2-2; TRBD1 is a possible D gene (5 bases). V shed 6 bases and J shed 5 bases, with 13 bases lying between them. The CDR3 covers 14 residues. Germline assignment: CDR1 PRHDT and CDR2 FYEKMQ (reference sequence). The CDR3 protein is CASRSREGTGELFF. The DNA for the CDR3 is TGTGCCAGCAGGAGCAGGGAAGGGACCGGGGAGCTGTTTTTT. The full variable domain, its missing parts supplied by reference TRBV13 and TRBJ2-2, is AAGVIQSPRHLIKEKRETATLKCYPIPRHDTVYWYQQGPGQDPQFLISFYEKMQSDKGSIPDRFSAQQFSDYHSELNMSSLELGDSALYFCASRSREGTGELFFGEGSRLTVL.

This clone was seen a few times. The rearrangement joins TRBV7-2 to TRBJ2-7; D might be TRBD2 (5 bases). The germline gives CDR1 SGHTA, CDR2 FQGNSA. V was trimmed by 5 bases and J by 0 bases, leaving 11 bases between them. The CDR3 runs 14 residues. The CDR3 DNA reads TGTGCCAGCAGCCCTAGGACTGGCTCCTACGAGCAGTACTTC. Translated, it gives CASSPRTGSYEQYF.

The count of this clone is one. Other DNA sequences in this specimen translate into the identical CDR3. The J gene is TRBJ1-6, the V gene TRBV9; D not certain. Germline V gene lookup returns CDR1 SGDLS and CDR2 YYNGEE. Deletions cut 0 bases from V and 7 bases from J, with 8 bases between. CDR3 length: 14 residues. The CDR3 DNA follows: TGTGCCAGCAGCGTAGGGGAGAAAAATTCACCCCTCCACTTT. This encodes CASSVGEKNSPLHF.

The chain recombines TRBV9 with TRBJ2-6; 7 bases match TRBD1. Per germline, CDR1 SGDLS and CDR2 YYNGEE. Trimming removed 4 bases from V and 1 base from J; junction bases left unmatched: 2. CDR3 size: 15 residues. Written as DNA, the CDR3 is TGTGCCAGCAGCACGACAGGGTCTGGGGCCAACGTCCTGACTTTC. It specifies CASSTTGSGANVLTF.

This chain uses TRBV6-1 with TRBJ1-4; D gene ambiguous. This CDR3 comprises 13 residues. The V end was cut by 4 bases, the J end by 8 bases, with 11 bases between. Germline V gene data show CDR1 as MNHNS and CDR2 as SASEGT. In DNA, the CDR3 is TGTGCCAGCAGTGGACGGATGGGGGAAAAACTGTTTTTT. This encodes CASSGRMGEKLFF.

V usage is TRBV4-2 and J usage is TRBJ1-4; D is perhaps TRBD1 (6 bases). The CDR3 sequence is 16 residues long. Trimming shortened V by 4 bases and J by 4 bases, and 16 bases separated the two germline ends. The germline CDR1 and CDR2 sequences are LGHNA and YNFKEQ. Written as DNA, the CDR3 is TGTGCCAGCAGCCCCCTATTGGACAGATATAATGAAAAACTGTTTTTT. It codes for CASSPLLDRYNEKLFF.

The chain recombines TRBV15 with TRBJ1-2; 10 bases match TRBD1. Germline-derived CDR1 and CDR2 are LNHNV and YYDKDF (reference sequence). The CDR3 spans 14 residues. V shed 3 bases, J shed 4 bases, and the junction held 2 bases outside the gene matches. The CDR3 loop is CATSRDRGAYGYTF. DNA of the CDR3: TGTGCCACCAGCAGGGACAGGGGGGCCTATGGCTACACCTTC.

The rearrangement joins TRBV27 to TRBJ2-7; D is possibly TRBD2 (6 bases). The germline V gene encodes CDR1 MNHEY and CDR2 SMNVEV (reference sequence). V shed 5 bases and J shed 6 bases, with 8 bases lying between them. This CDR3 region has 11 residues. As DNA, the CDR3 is TGTGCCAGCAGTGTGGGGGGCGAGCAGTACTTC. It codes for CASSVGGEQYF.

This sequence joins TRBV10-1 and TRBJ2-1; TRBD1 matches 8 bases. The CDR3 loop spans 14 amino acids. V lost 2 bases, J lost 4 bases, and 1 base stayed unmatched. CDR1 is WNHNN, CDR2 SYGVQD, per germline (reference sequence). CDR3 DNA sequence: TGCGCCAGCAGTGAGACAGGGGGATACAATGAGCAGTTCTTC. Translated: CASSETGGYNEQFF.

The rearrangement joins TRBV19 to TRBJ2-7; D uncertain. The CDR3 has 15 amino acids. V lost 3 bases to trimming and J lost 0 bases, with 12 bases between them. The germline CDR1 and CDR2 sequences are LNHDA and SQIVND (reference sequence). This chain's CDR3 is CASSIFADSSYEQYF. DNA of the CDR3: TGTGCCAGTAGTATTTTCGCAGATAGCTCCTACGAGCAGTACTTC. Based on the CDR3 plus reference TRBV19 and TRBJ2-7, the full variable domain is DGGITQSPKYLFRKEGQNVTLSCEQNLNHDAMYWYRQDPGQGLRLIYYSQIVNDFQKGDIAEGYSVSREKKESFPLTVTSAQKNPTAFYLCASSIFADSSYEQYFGPGTRLTVT.

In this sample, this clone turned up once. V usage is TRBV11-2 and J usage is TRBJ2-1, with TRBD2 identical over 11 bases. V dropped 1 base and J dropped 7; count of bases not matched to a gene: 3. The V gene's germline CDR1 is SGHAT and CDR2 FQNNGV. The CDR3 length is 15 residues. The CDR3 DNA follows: TGTGCCAGCAGCTTAGTAGCGGGGGGGCCGAATGAGCAGTTCTTC. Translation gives CASSLVAGGPNEQFF.

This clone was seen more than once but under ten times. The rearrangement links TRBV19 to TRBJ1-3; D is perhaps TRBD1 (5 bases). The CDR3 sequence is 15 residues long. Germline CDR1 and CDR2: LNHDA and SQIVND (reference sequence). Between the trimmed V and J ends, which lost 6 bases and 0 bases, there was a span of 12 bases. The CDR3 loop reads CASSGTAGSGNTIYF. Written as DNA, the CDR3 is TGTGCCAGTAGCGGGACCGCCGGCTCTGGAAACACCATATATTTT.

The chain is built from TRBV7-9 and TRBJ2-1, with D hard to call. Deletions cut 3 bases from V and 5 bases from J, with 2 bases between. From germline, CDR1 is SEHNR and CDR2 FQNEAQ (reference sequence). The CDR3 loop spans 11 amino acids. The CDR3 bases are TGTGCCAGCAGCTTCGACAATGAGCAGTTCTTC. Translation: CASSFDNEQFF. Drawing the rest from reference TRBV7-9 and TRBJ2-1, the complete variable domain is DTGVSQNPRHKITKRGQNVTFRCDPISEHNRLYWYRQTLGQGPEFLTYFQNEAQLEKSRLLSDRFSAERPKGSFSTLEIQRTEQGDSAMYLCASSFDNEQFFGPGTRLTVL.

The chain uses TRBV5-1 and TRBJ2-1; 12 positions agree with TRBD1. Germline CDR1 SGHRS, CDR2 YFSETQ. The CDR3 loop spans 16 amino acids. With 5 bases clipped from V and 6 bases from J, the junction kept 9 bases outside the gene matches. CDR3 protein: CASSPAGTGGFNEQFF. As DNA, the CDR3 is TGCGCCAGCAGTCCCGCCGGGACAGGGGGCTTCAATGAGCAGTTCTTC.

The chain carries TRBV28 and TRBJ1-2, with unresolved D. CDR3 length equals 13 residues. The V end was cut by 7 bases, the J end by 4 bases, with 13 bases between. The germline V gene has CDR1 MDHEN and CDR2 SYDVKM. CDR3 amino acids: CASTIGSSYGYTF. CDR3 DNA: TGTGCCAGCACCATTGGGTCTTCCTATGGCTACACCTTC.

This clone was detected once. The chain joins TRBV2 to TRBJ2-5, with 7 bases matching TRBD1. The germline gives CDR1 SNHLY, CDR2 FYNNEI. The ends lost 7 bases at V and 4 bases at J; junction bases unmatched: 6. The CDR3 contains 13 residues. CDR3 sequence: CASNDRAAETQYF. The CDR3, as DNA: TGTGCCAGCAATGACAGGGCGGCAGAGACCCAGTACTTC.

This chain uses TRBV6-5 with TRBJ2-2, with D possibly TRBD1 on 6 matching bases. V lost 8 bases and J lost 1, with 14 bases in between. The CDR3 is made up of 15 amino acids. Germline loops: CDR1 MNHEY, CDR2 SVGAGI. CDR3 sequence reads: CASAQGYLNTGELFF. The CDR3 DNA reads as TGTGCCAGCGCACAGGGCTATCTGAACACCGGGGAGCTGTTTTTT.